One and the same sample provided the 26 T cell receptor beta chains below, sequenced in a study of blood T cell repertoires in COVID-19. Profiled with immunoSEQ multiplex PCR; TCRdb holds only in-frame clones, not every one. The data show about 80,000 clones, 70% to 90% seen once. Sequenced: peripheral blood. The source is a woman at least 80 years old with acute or convalescent COVID-19.

This chain uses TRBV5-1 with TRBJ1-4; 9 bases are a match to TRBD1. V was pared by 4 bases and J by 0 bases, with 4 bases of the junction left unmatched. The germline V gene has CDR1 SGHRS and CDR2 YFSETQ. The CDR3 runs 16 residues. CDR3 residues: CASSQTGGPTNEKLFF. Written as DNA, the CDR3 is TGCGCCAGCAGCCAGACAGGGGGACCAACTAATGAAAAACTGTTTTTT.

This chain connects TRBV3-1 (or the pseudogene TRBV3-2) to TRBJ1-2; tentative D call: TRBD1 (5 bases). Germline lookup yields CDR1 LGHDT and CDR2 YNNKEL (reference sequence). Trimming pared 2 bases from V and 7 bases from J, leaving 14 bases between. This CDR3 spans 14 amino acids. The CDR3 here is CASSQKTGVGGYTF. The CDR3 DNA reads TGTGCCAGCAGCCAAAAGACGGGGGTTGGTGGCTACACCTTC.

The chain links TRBV13 to TRBJ2-3; D gene ambiguous. The CDR3 contains 15 residues. Trimming removed 0 bases from V and 0 bases from J, with 7 bases in between. The germline V gene encodes CDR1 PRHDT and CDR2 FYEKMQ (reference sequence). The CDR3 nucleotides are TGTGCCAGCAGCTTAGGTGGTACTAGCACAGATACGCAGTATTTT. Translating gives CASSLGGTSTDTQYF.

V is TRBV21-1 and J is TRBJ1-1; TRBD1 reflects the table's D call only, with no check against the DNA. TRBV21-1 is described as a pseudogene. The CDR3 runs to 16 residues. The CDR3 bases are TGTGCCAGCATTTCCGGACAGGGGGATGATGGCACTGAAGCTTTCTTT. Translating it yields CASISGQGDDGTEAFF.

This rearrangement joins TRBV19 to TRBJ1-6; D gene ambiguous. Trimming shortened V by 4 bases and J by 6 bases, and 16 bases separated the two germline ends. The CDR3 covers 16 residues. Germline lookup yields CDR1 LNHDA and CDR2 SQIVND (reference sequence). Here the CDR3 DNA reads TGTGCCAGTAGTACCCGACTGAGCCTCTTTAATTCACCCCTCCACTTT. Its protein is CASSTRLSLFNSPLHF.

The rearrangement joins TRBV29-1 to TRBJ1-4; D gene uncertain. The CDR3 covers 14 residues. The ends were cut back, 4 bases at V and 3 bases at J, with 12 bases in the middle. Looked up from germline, CDR1 is SQVTM and CDR2 is ANQGSEA. The DNA for the CDR3 is TGCAGCGTTGTATTAGCGGAGTCTAATGAAAAACTGTTTTTT. It specifies CSVVLAESNEKLFF.

The V gene is TRBV29-1, the J gene TRBJ2-3; 11 bases are shared with TRBD2. The CDR3 is 17 residues long. Germline V lookup: CDR1 SQVTM, CDR2 ANQGSEA. J gave up 4 bases and V 0 bases, and 9 bases lay outside the gene matches. The CDR3 spells CSVEDRGSGGAADTQYF. CDR3 DNA: TGCAGCGTTGAAGATAGGGGTAGCGGGGGGGCCGCAGATACGCAGTATTTT.

This chain uses TRBV5-5 with TRBJ1-1; 7 bases line up with TRBD1. The germline V gene encodes CDR1 SGHKS and CDR2 YYEKEE (reference sequence). The CDR3 is made up of 13 amino acids. The ends lost 4 bases at V and 1 base at J; junction bases unmatched: 1. The CDR3 DNA is TGTGCCAGCAGCCGGACAGGGAACACTGAAGCTTTCTTT. Its translation: CASSRTGNTEAFF.

The count of this clone is one. This chain connects TRBV4-2 to TRBJ2-7; no clear D. V was trimmed by 4 bases and J by 1 base, leaving 8 bases between them. Germline-derived CDR1 and CDR2 are LGHNA and YNFKEQ. The CDR3 consists of 13 residues. The CDR3 region is CASSPSTSYEQYF. The CDR3 nucleotides are TGTGCCAGCAGCCCTTCTACGTCCTACGAGCAGTACTTC.

This chain connects TRBV23-1 to TRBJ1-2; the D is unclear. TRBV23-1 is designated an ORF whose function remains uncertain. V gave up 6 bases and J gave up 5 bases, with 10 bases separating them. This CDR3 comprises 12 residues. CDR3: CASRRGRYGYTF. CDR3 DNA: TGCGCCAGCAGGCGGGGAAGGTATGGCTACACCTTC.

There are a few counts of this clone. The chain employs TRBV18 and TRBJ1-1, with a possible D match to TRBD1 (5 bases). V was shortened by 4 bases and J by 5 bases, with 11 bases between the two germline ends. CDR1 is KGHSH and CDR2 is LQKENI in the germline V gene. The CDR3 runs to 13 residues. CDR3 in amino acids: CASSRGEGTEAFF. Here the CDR3 DNA reads TGTGCCAGCTCACGAGGGGAGGGGACTGAAGCTTTCTTT.

CDR3 loop: CASRRTGVRTGELFF. In DNA, the CDR3 is TGTGCCAGCAGGAGGACAGGGGTGAGGACCGGGGAGCTGTTTTTT. The chain links TRBV2 to TRBJ2-2; 9 bases align to TRBD1. The CDR3 has 15 amino acids. V dropped 6 bases and J dropped 5; count of bases not matched to a gene: 7. CDR1 and CDR2 (germline): SNHLY, FYNNEI.

The gene calls are TRBV5-1 and TRBJ1-4; D remains unclear. The V and J ends lost 0 bases and 6 bases respectively, with 9 bases between them. This CDR3 spans 14 amino acids. Germline values: CDR1 SGHRS, CDR2 YFSETQ. CDR3 nucleotide sequence: TGCGCCAGCAGCTTGGCCGCGGCAGATGAAAAACTGTTTTTT. It encodes CASSLAAADEKLFF.

For this clone: Its ends do not fully match the called genes, so a read error is possible. The chain recombines TRBV7-9 with TRBJ2-3; 9 nucleotides match TRBD1. CDR1 is SEHNR and CDR2 is FQNEAQ in the germline V gene (reference sequence). This CDR3 comprises 17 residues. CDR3 region: CAGSLASTGGAEDTQYF. The DNA for the CDR3 is TGTGCCGGCAGCTTAGCTAGTACAGGGGGCGCAGAGGATACGCAGTATTTT.

The chain has TRBV6-5 and TRBJ2-3, with D perhaps matching TRBD2 (5 bases). V lost 6 bases, J lost 1 base, and 8 bases lay in between. This CDR3 region has 13 residues. Germline CDR1 reads MNHEY; CDR2 reads SVGAGI. CDR3 region: CASRRRGTDTQYF. DNA of the CDR3: TGTGCCAGCAGGAGGCGGGGCACAGATACGCAGTATTTT.

The rearrangement uses TRBV27 and TRBJ2-1, with 10 bases lining up with TRBD2. Losses at the gene ends were 6 bases for V and 5 bases for J; bases not matched to a gene: 13. There are 17 residues in the CDR3. Germline CDR1 and CDR2: MNHEY and SMNVEV (reference sequence). As DNA, the CDR3 is TGTGCCAGCAGACCCGGGCTAGCGGGAGTCGGAAACAATGAGCAGTTCTTC. Translating gives CASRPGLAGVGNNEQFF.

This clone was picked up one time. The chain uses TRBV7-2 and TRBJ2-7, with 13 nucleotides matching TRBD2. Trimming removed 5 bases from V and 9 bases from J; junction bases left unmatched: 7. Per germline, CDR1 SGHTA and CDR2 FQGNSA. This CDR3 region has 14 residues. CDR3 coding DNA: TGTGCCAGCAGCGCGGGACTAGCGGGACAGCCGCAGTACTTC. Its protein is CASSAGLAGQPQYF.

The V call is TRBV4-1, the J call TRBJ2-5; weak D call: TRBD1 (6 bases). This CDR3 is built from 15 residues. Germline CDR1 MGHRA, CDR2 YSYEKL. With 0 bases removed from V and 1 base from J, the gap between germline ends came to 9 bases. CDR3 sequence reads: CASSQDGGPQETQYF. The CDR3 region has the DNA TGCGCCAGCAGCCAAGATGGGGGCCCCCAAGAGACCCAGTACTTC.

The V and J genes are TRBV6-4 and TRBJ2-1, with unresolved D. Trimming left V 4 bases short and J 9 bases short, with 10 bases between. Per germline, CDR1 MRHNA and CDR2 SNTAGT. The CDR3 is made up of 12 amino acids. The CDR3, as DNA: TGTGCCAGCAGTGCCCCAGGTGGTGAGCAGTTCTTC. Its translation: CASSAPGGEQFF.

This clone has a single count. This chain uses TRBV15 with TRBJ1-4; 8 positions agree with TRBD1. Trimming took 6 bases from V and 8 from J; bases not matched to a gene: 8. The CDR3 is made up of 14 amino acids. CDR1 and CDR2 (germline): LNHNV, YYDKDF (reference sequence). Written as DNA, the CDR3 is TGTGCCACCAGAACGACAGGGGAAGGGGAAAAACTGTTTTTT. It encodes CATRTTGEGEKLFF.

This clone was picked up one time. The V gene is TRBV3-1 (or the pseudogene TRBV3-2), the J gene TRBJ2-3, with TRBD2 identical over 8 bases. J gave up 0 bases and V 0 bases, and 8 bases lay outside the gene matches. CDR3 length: 18 amino acids. Per the germline V gene, CDR1 is LGHDT and CDR2 is YNNKEL (reference sequence). CDR3 loop: CASSQDRRRGVSTDTQYF. The CDR3 DNA reads TGTGCCAGCAGCCAAGATCGGAGGCGGGGGGTTAGCACAGATACGCAGTATTTT.

J is TRBJ1-1 and V is TRBV5-1, with D unresolved. Trimming pared 1 base from V and 7 bases from J, leaving 14 bases between. This CDR3 is 14 amino acids long. CDR1 is SGHRS, CDR2 YFSETQ, per germline. The DNA of the CDR3 is TGCGCCAGCAGCTTGATTTACATGGGAGATGAAGCTTTCTTT. Translation gives CASSLIYMGDEAFF.

The CDR3 DNA follows: TGTGCCAGCAGCCCCGGGGTCACAGATACGCAGTATTTT. This sequence encodes CASSPGVTDTQYF. This sequence joins TRBV4-2 and TRBJ2-3; D possibly corresponds to TRBD2 (5 bases). V lost 4 bases and J lost 2, with 7 bases in between. CDR3 size: 13 residues. Germline V gene lookup returns CDR1 LGHNA and CDR2 YNFKEQ.

The gene calls are TRBV24-1 and TRBJ2-7; TRBD2 aligns across 11 bases. CDR1 is KGHDR, CDR2 SFDVKD, per germline. This CDR3 has 16 amino acids. The J segment lost 0 bases and the V segment lost 5 bases, leaving 5 bases of the junction unmatched. The CDR3 sequence is CATSGLGTSGSYEQYF. DNA of the CDR3: TGTGCCACCAGTGGTCTCGGGACTAGCGGCTCCTACGAGCAGTACTTC.

Only one count was recorded for this clone. This chain joins TRBV10-1 and TRBJ2-7; D gene ambiguous. V dropped 2 bases and J dropped 5 bases, with 10 bases sitting between them. The V gene's germline CDR1 is WNHNN and CDR2 SYGVQD (reference sequence). The CDR3 totals 13 residues. This chain's CDR3 is CASSEPGSHEQYF. The CDR3 bases are TGCGCCAGCAGTGAGCCCGGGTCCCACGAGCAGTACTTC.

V and J are TRBV5-1 and TRBJ2-2; D ambiguous. V lost 0 bases and J lost 7, with 10 bases in between. The CDR3 is 14 amino acids. Germline-derived CDR1 and CDR2 are SGHRS and YFSETQ. CDR3 protein: CASSLALDGGELFF. CDR3 DNA: TGCGCCAGCAGCTTGGCCCTAGACGGCGGGGAGCTGTTTTTT.